The subject of this entry is one T cell receptor (beta chain). What it binds is unknown. The source of the sample is a study of monozygotic twins with cystic fibrosis. About the study: Library input was approximately 3.1 micrograms of fragmented DNA, with approximately 16 PCR cycles.

The study's findings and limits: J usage was most co-twin-similar in 8 of 16 pairs, V in 13. Age, concordance and disease severity did not associate with shared CDR3 numbers. Clonality was generally low (median around 0.01), higher in the most severe patients.

Generated by immunoSEQ multiplex PCR, the TCRdb table keeps only in-frame clones and is missing some. The data show tens of thousands of clones, about 89% seen once. The V segment lost 4 bases and the J segment 1 base; nucleotides outside the gene matches: 2. Germline V gives CDR1 MGHRA, CDR2 YSYEKL. The CDR3 totals 15 residues. The sample was blood. This clonotype originated in a boy aged 2 to 9 with cystic fibrosis. The V gene is TRBV4-1, the J gene TRBJ2-2, with 8 positions matching TRBD2. As DNA, the CDR3 is TGCGCCAGCAGCCTTAGCGGGGTGAACACCGGGGAGCTGTTTTTT. Its translation is CASSLSGVNTGELFF.